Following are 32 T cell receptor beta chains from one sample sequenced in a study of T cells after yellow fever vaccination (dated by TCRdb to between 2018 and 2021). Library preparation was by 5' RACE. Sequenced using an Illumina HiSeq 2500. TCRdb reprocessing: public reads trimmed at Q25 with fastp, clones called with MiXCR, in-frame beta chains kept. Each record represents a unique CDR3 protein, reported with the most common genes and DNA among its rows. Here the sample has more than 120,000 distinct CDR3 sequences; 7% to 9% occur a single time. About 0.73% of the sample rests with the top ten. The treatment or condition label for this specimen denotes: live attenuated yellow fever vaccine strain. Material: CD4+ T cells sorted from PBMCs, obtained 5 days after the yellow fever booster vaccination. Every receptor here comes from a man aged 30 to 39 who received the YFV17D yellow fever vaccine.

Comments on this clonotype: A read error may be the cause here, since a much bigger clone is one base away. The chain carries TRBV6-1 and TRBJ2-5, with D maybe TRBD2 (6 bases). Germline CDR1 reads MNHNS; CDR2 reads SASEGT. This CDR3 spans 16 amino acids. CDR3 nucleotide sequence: TGTGACAGCAGACGCGCGGGTGGGGGGATCCAAGAGACCCAGTACTTC. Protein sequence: CDSRRAGGGIQETQYF.

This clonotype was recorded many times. The CDR3 here is CASSFNTQETQYF. CDR3 DNA sequence: TGCGCCAGCAGCTTTAACACGCAAGAGACCCAGTACTTC. This chain connects TRBV5-1 to TRBJ2-5; D uncertain. V was shortened by 2 bases and J by 2 bases, with 7 bases between the two germline ends. Germline V gene data show CDR1 as SGHRS and CDR2 as YFSETQ. There are 13 residues in the CDR3.

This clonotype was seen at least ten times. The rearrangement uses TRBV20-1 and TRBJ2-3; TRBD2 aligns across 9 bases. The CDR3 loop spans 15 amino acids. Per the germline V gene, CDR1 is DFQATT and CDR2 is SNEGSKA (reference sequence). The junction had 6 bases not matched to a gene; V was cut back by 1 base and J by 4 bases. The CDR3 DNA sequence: TGCAGTGCTAGAGGGGCGGGAGGGCCCCCAGATACGCAGTATTTT. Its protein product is CSARGAGGPPDTQYF.

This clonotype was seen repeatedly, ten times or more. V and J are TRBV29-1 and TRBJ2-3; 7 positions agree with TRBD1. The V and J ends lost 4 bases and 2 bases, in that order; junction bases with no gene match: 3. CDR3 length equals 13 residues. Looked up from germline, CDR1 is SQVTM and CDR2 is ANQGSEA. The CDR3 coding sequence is TGCAGCGTTGGGGGACAGATCACAGATACGCAGTATTTT. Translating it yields CSVGGQITDTQYF.

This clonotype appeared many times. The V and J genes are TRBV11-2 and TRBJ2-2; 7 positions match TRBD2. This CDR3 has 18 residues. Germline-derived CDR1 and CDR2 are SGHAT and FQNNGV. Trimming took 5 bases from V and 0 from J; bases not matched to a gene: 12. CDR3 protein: CASSRGGGSISNTGELFF. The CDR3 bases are TGTGCCAGCAGCCGCGGTGGCGGGAGTATTTCGAACACCGGGGAGCTGTTTTTT.

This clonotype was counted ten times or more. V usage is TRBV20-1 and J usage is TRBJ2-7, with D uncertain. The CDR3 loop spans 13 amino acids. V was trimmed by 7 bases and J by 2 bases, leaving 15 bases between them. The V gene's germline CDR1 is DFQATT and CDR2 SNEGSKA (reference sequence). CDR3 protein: CSVPGSSPYEQYF. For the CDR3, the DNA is TGCAGTGTGCCCGGCAGTTCACCCTACGAGCAGTACTTC.

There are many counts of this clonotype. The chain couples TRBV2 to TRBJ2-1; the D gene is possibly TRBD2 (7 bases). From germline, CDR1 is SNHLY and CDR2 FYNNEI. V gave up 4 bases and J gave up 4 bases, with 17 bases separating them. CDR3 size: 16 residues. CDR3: CASSVGRGQAYNEQFF. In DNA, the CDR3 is TGTGCCAGCAGTGTAGGGAGGGGACAAGCATACAATGAGCAGTTCTTC.

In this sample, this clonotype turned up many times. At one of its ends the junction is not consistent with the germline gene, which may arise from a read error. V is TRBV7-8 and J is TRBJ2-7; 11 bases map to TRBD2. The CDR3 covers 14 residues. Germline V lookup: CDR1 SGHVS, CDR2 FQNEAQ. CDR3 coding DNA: TGTGCCAGCAGCCATCGCTTAGCGGGAGGGTTCAACAACTTC. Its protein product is CASSHRLAGGFNNF.

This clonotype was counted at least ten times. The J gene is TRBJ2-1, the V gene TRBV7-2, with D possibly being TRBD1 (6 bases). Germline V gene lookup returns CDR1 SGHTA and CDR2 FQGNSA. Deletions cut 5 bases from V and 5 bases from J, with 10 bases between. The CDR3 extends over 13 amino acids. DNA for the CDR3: TGTGCCAGCAGCGGGGGCATCCACAATGAGCAGTTCTTC. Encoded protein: CASSGGIHNEQFF.

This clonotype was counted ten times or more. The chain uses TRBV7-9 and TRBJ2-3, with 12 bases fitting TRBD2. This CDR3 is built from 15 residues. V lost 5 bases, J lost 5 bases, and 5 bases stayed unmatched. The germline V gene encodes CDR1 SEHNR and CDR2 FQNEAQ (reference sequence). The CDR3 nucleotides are TGTGCCAGCAGCCGAGCACTAGCGGGAGGAGATACGCAGTATTTT. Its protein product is CASSRALAGGDTQYF.

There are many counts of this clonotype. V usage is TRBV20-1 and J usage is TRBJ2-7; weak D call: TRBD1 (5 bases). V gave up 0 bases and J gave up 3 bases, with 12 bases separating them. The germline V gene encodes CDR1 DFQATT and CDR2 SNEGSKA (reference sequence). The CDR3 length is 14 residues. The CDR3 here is CSARDLDRLYEQYF. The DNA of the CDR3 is TGCAGTGCTAGAGATCTTGACAGACTCTACGAGCAGTACTTC.

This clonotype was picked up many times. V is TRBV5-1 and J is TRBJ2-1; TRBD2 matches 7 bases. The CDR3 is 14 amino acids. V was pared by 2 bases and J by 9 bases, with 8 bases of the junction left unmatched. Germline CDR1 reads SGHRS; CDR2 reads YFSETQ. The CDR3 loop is CASSFEGTGGEQFF. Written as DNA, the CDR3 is TGCGCCAGCAGCTTCGAAGGAACGGGGGGTGAGCAGTTCTTC.

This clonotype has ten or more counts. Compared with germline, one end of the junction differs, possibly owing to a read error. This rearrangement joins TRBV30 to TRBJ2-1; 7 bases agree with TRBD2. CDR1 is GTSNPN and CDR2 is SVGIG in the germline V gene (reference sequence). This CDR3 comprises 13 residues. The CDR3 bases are TGTGCCTGGAGTTTTGTGGGACTAAAATTACCCCGCTTC. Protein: CAWSFVGLKLPRF.

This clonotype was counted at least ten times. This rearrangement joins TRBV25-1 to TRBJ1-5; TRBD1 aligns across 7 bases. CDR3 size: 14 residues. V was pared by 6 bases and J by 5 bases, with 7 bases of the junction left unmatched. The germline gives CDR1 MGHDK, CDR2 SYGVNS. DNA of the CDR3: TGTGCCAGCAGGGAGACAGGGACGGATCAGCCCCAGCATTTT. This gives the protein CASRETGTDQPQHF.

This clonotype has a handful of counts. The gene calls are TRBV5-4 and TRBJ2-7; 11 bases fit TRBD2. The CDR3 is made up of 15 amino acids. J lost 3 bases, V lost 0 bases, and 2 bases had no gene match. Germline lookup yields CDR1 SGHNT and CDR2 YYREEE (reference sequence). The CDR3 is CASSLGLAGIYEQYF. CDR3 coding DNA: TGTGCCAGCAGCTTGGGACTAGCGGGAATCTACGAGCAGTACTTC.

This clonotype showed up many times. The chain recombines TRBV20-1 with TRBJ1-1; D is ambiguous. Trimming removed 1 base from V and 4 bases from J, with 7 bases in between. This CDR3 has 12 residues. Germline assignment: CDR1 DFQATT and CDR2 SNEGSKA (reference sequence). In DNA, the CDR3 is TGCAGTGCTAGAGGCAAACCCACTGAAGCTTTCTTT. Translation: CSARGKPTEAFF.

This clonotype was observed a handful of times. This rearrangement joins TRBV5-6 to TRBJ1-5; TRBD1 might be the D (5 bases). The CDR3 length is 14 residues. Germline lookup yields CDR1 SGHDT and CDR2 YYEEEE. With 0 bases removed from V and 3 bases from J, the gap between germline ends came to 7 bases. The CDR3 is CASSLGQSNQPQHF. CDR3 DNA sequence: TGTGCCAGCAGCTTGGGACAGTCCAATCAGCCCCAGCATTTT.

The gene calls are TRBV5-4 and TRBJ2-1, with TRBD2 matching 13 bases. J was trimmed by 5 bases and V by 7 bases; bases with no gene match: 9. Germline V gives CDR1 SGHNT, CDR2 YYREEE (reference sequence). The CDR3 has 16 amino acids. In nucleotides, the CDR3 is TGTGCCAGCGGCCTGACTAGCGGGAGGCAACACAATGAGCAGTTCTTC. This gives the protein CASGLTSGRQHNEQFF.

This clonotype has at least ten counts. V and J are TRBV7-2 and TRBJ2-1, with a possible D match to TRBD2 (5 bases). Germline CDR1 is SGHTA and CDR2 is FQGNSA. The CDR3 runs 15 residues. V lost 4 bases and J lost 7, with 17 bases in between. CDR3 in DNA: TGTGCCAGCAGCTCCTCTAGCCTCCTAGGAAATGAGCAGTTCTTC. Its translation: CASSSSSLLGNEQFF.

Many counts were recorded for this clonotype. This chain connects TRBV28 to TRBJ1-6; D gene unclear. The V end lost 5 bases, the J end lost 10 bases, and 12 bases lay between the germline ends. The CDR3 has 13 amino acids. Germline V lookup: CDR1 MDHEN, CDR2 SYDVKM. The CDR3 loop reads CASSLPKGSPLHF. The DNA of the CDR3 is TGTGCCAGCAGTCTCCCGAAGGGCTCACCCCTCCACTTT. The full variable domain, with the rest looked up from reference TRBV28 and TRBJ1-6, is DVKVTQSSRYLVKRTGEKVFLECVQDMDHENMFWYRQDPGLGLRLIYFSYDVKMKEKGDIPEGYSVSREKKERFSLILESASTNQTSMYLCASSLPKGSPLHFGNGTRLTVT.

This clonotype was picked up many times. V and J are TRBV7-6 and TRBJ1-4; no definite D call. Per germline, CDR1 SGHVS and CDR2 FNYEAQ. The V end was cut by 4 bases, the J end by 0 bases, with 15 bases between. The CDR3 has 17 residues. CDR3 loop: CASSSRGGVATNEKLFF. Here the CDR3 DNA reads TGTGCCAGCAGCTCGCGGGGAGGTGTTGCAACTAATGAAAAACTGTTTTTT. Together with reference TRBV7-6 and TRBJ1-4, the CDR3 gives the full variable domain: GAGVSQSPRYKVTKRGQDVALRCDPISGHVSLYWYRQALGQGPEFLTYFNYEAQQDKSGLPNDRFSAERPEGSISTLTIQRTEQRDSAMYRCASSSRGGVATNEKLFFGSGTQLSVL.

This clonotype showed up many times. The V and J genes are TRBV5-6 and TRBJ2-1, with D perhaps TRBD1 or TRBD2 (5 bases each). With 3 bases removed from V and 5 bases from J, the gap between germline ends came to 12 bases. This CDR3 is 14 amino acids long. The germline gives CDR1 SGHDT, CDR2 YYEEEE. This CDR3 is CASSSGTVNNEQFF. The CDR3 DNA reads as TGTGCCAGCAGCTCCGGGACGGTAAACAATGAGCAGTTCTTC. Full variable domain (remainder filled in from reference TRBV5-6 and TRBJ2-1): DAGVTQSPTHLIKTRGQQVTLRCSPKSGHDTVSWYQQALGQGPQFIFQYYEEEERQRGNFPDRFSGHQFPNYSSELNVNALLLGDSALYLCASSSGTVNNEQFFGPGTRLTVL.

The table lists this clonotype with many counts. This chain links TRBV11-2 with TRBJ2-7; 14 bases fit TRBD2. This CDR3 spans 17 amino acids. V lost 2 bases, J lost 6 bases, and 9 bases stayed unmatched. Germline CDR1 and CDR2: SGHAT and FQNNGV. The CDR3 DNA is TGTGCCAGCAGCTTATATCGAGGACTAGCGGGAGGTCCCGAGCAGTACTTC. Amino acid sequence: CASSLYRGLAGGPEQYF.

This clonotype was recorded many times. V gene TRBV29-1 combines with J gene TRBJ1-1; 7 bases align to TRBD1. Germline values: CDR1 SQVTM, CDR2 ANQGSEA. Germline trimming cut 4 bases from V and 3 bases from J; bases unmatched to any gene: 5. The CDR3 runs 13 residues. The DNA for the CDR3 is TGCAGCGTTGCGTCCCAGGGGGACACTGAAGCTTTCTTT. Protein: CSVASQGDTEAFF.

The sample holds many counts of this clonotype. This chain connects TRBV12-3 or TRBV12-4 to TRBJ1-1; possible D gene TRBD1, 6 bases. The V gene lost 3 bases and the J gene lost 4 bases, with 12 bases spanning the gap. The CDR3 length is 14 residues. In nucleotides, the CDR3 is TGTGCCAGCAGTTTGGGGGCGTGGGGCACTGAAGCTTTCTTT. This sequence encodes CASSLGAWGTEAFF.

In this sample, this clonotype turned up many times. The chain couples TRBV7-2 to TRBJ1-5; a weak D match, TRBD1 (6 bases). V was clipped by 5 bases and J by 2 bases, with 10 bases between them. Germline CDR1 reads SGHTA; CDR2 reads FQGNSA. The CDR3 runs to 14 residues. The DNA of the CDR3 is TGTGCCAGCAGCGACGGACAGCGCAATCAGCCCCAGCATTTT. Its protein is CASSDGQRNQPQHF.

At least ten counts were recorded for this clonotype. The CDR3 bases are TGTGCCAGTCGACAGGGAGGGCGGCCCGGTCAGCCCCAGCATTTT. Amino acids: CASRQGGRPGQPQHF. V usage is TRBV12-3 or TRBV12-4 and J usage is TRBJ1-5, with 7 bases aligning to TRBD1. The J segment lost 6 bases and the V segment lost 9 bases, leaving 14 bases of the junction unmatched. The CDR3 loop spans 15 amino acids.

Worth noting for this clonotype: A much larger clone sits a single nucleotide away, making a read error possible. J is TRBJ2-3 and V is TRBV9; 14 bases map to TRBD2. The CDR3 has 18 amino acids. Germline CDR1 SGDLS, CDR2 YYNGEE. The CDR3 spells CASSVGGLAGGITVTQYF. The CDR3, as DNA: TGTGCCAGCAGCGTAGGTGGACTAGCGGGAGGCATCACAGTTACGCAGTATTTT.

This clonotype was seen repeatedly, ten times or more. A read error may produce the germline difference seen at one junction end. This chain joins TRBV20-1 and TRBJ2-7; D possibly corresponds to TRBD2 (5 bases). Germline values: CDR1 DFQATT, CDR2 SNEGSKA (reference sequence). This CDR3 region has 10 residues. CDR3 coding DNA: TGCAGTGCTAGCACCGGGGTCCCCGCCTTC. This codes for CSASTGVPAF.

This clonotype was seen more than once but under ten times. The CDR3 reads CASSLALDRGTETQYF. The CDR3 DNA reads as TGTGCCAGCAGCTTAGCTCTGGACAGGGGCACCGAGACCCAGTACTTC. This rearrangement joins TRBV7-2 to TRBJ2-5; 9 bases are shared with TRBD1. J was trimmed by 5 bases and V by 0 bases; bases with no gene match: 7. CDR1 and CDR2 (germline): SGHTA, FQGNSA. The CDR3 is made up of 16 amino acids.

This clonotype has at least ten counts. DNA for the CDR3: TGTGCCAGCAGTCCAAACCCCACTCCTCCCAACGAGCAGTACTTC. Amino acids: CASSPNPTPPNEQYF. This rearrangement joins TRBV12-3 or TRBV12-4 to TRBJ2-7; the D is unclear. Trimming cost V 5 bases and J 5 bases, with 19 bases left between them. CDR3 length: 15 amino acids.

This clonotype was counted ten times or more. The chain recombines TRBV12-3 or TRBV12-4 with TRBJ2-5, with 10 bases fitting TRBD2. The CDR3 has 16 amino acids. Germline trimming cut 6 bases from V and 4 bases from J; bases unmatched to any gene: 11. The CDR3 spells CASSLWELAGVETQYF. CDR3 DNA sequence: TGTGCCAGCAGCCTGTGGGAGCTAGCGGGAGTAGAGACCCAGTACTTC.